Listed below are T cell receptor beta chains from one sample, sequenced in a study of shared clonotypes between healthy human individuals. Sequenced by immunoSEQ multiplex PCR; TCRdb stores in-frame clones only, minus some. The sample lists about 1.5 million clones, about 96% occurring once. The sequenced material came from naive CD4+ T cells sorted from blood. The receptors here all came from a man aged 25 to 45 in good health. The CDR3 runs from the conserved cysteine through the conserved F or W. D genes are given only for firm matches. The listing skips clone size in some rows; elsewhere it reads once, few, many or a size class.

J,V,size,D,DNA,CDR3
TRBJ2-1,TRBV29-1,NA,NA,TGCAGCGTAGATCAGCTGTACAATGAGCAGTTCTTC,CSVDQLYNEQFF
TRBJ2-1,TRBV5-1,NA,NA,TGCGCCACCAAGGAGGTAGCGGCTGAGGGTGAGCAGTTCTTC,CATKEVAAEGEQFF
TRBJ1-2,TRBV6-1,NA,NA,TGTGCCAGCAGCCATACAGGGAGGAGTAGCTATGGCTACACCTTC,CASSHTGRSSYGYTF
TRBJ2-3,TRBV21-1,once,NA,TGTGCCAGCACTTTAACCCGGGACAGGTCTTACACAGATACGCAGTATTTT,CASTLTRDRSYTDTQYF
TRBJ2-7,TRBV5-4,once,NA,TGTGCCAGCAGCTTGCCAGGGGGAGGCGAGCAGTACTTC,CASSLPGGGEQYF
TRBJ1-1,TRBV7-9,NA,NA,TGTGCCAGCAGCTTACAGTTGGGAACTGAAGCTTTCTTT,CASSLQLGTEAFF
TRBJ1-1,TRBV5-1,NA,NA,TGCGCCAGCAGAATAAGACCGGGGAACACTGAAGCTTTCTTT,CASRIRPGNTEAFF
TRBJ2-6,TRBV5-6,NA,NA,TGTGCCAGCACCTATCAGGGTCGCGGGGCCAACGTCCTGACTTTC,CASTYQGRGANVLTF
TRBJ2-6,TRBV19,NA,TRBD1,TGTGCCAGTAGTACACGGACAGGGGCCTTCTCTGGGGCCAACGTCCTGACTTTC,CASSTRTGAFSGANVLTF
TRBJ2-4,TRBV7-2,NA,NA,TGTGCCAGCAGCTTAGGACAGGTTTACGGCAAAAACATTCAGTACTTC,CASSLGQVYGKNIQYF
TRBJ2-1,TRBV7-2,NA,NA,TGTGCCAGCAGCTTAGGTCCAGGGACCTACAATGAGCAGTTCTTC,CASSLGPGTYNEQFF